Sequencing of this TCR beta chain was carried out in a study of cytomegalovirus exposure and HLA in healthy donors. General study results and limits: Both high specificity and high sensitivity reportedly marked the classifier's diagnosis of cytomegalovirus status. According to a subsequent analysis, TCR clusters identified in the first cohort showed a tendency to co-occur across the 120 or so validation repertoires. Investigators reported fewer than 200 TCR beta chains as tied to cytomegalovirus.

These donors were members of the approximately 110-subject validation cohort, a group separate from the roughly 670-subject first cohort. Only in-frame clones appear in the TCRdb table, and some are missing; sequencing was by immunoSEQ multiplex PCR. The table has some 230,000 clones, about 89% seen once. Comment on this clone: Its antigen is currently unknown.

Sample: PBMCs. This clonotype was obtained from a young woman in good health and CMV-seronegative.

This CDR3 reads CASSFTWGGGSYEQYF. The CDR3 bases are TGTGCCAGCAGTTTTACATGGGGAGGGGGCTCCTACGAGCAGTACTTC. The chain joins TRBV28 to TRBJ2-7; D is perhaps TRBD2 (7 bases). CDR1 is MDHEN and CDR2 is SYDVKM in the germline V gene. The length of the CDR3 is 16 residues. Trimming removed 3 bases at V and 0 bases at J, with 15 bases between. The complete variable domain, with remaining parts taken from reference TRBV28 and TRBJ2-7, reads DVKVTQSSRYLVKRTGEKVFLECVQDMDHENMFWYRQDPGLGLRLIYFSYDVKMKEKGDIPEGYSVSREKKERFSLILESASTNQTSMYLCASSFTWGGGSYEQYFGPGTRLTVT.